One TCR beta chain is described in this entry. This receptor's antigen is unknown. Base qualities are not recorded, but no much larger clone differs from it by a single base. From the cysteine through the phenylalanine, the CDR3 covers 11 amino acids. Just CDR3 DNA is preserved here, 33 bases in frame from base 1. V is shortened by 3 bases, J by 8 bases, and the region joining them spans 11 bases. From the germline V gene (reference sequence), CDR1 is DFQATT and CDR2 is SNEGSKA. The entry originates in a study of T cells in localized non-small cell lung cancer (dated by TCRdb to about 2020). Background for the entire study: Comparing tumors with uninvolved tumor-adjacent lungs, the study looked at the T cell repertoires of 200 to 250 patients with early-stage NSCLC. All 240 or so NSCLC patients in the cohort were treatment-naive and had localized lung tumors that were resected. The mean age of the NSCLC patients was approximately 71 years, with 120 to 150 men and around 110 women. The study at large found these results: Higher T cell density in blood was associated with longer overall survival, whereas higher clonality in adjacent lung was associated with shorter survival. Uninvolved tumor-adjacent lung showed the highest T cell clonality, higher than tumor, which suggests more focused antigenic responses in the adjacent lung. Multi-region tumor sequencing was not performed, so intratumor heterogeneity could not be excluded. Because of the exploratory design, TCR variables were selected using unadjusted p-values without false-discovery rate correction. A median of about 53 of the top 100 tumor clones were detected in paired uninvolved adjacent lung, and about 29 of these tumor clones were also found among the top 100 clones of the paired uninvolved adjacent lung.

TCR beta CDR3 regions were sequenced from DNA using the immunoSEQ Assay. As for how the authors treated the data: To compute T cell density, TCR beta template counts were normalized to usable DNA, which was estimated by amplifying housekeeping genes. The preseqR package was used to estimate richness by extrapolating to 400,000 templates for PBMC samples and to 120,000 templates for tissue samples. Clonality was calculated as one minus Pielou's evenness. To identify tissue-enriched TCRs, differential abundance testing was run on productive amino-acid clonotypes with a minimum total count of 5 and an alpha of 0.1. The Jaccard Index and the Morisita Overlap Index were used to measure how much the repertoires overlapped between compartments. TCR beta CDR3s were clustered by GLIPH together with public tetramer-defined viral CDR3s, and at least three viral sequences plus V-gene enrichment were required for viral motifs. This is the immuneACCESS table as TCRdb keeps it, with only in-frame sequences that have V and J called. A part of the clones is gone; compared with another copy, unresolved V genes explain less than half, and the rest is unexplained. The V and J calls and the clone size are those of that table, but D and trimming were determined from the DNA. This sample comprises tens of thousands of clones, around 82% of them detected only once. The top ten hold nearly 9.5% of the sample.

At diagnosis, tumor, uninvolved tumor-adjacent lung and peripheral blood were collected and then preserved as a mix of FFPE and fresh-frozen material. For TCR repertoire profiling, blood samples were analyzed as peripheral blood mononuclear cells. The receptor chain draws on TRBV20-1 and TRBJ2-7; the D gene assignment is ambiguous. This clonotype was sampled from a female donor of 60 years or more with stage I lung adenocarcinoma. The source material was peripheral blood, sampled before any cancer treatment. The nucleotide sequence reads TGCAGTGCTAGTTCTGGTAGCAAGCAGTACTTC. The resulting protein is CSASSGSKQYF.